Following are 6 T cell receptor beta chains from one sample sequenced in a study of T cells in Graves' hyperthyroidism and ophthalmopathy. TCR beta CDR3 regions were amplified from RNA. The TCR CDR3 first-round RT-PCR relied on the HTBI primer set. MiXCR, applied by TCRdb to the multiplex PCR reads, yields one record per CDR3 protein. The sample has about 480,000 distinct CDR3 sequences, roughly a quarter seen once. Sequencing was done on a sample of blood. These receptors all stem from a woman under 40 with Graves' ophthalmopathy.

The CDR3 coding sequence is TGTGCCACCAGTGCGAACAGGGACACCGGGGAGCTGTTTTTT. Its protein product is CATSANRDTGELFF. This sequence joins TRBV24-1 and TRBJ2-2; D is possibly TRBD1 (6 bases). CDR3 length: 14 residues. CDR1 and CDR2 from the germline V gene are KGHDR and SFDVKD. The V end lost 5 bases, the J end lost 3 bases, and 9 bases lay between the germline ends.

The sample holds a few counts of this clonotype. The chain employs TRBV11-2 and TRBJ1-2, with 7 bases lining up with TRBD1. The trim removed 7 bases at V and 9 bases at J, leaving 11 bases unmatched. Germline CDR1 SGHAT, CDR2 FQNNGV. This CDR3 has 13 amino acids. The CDR3 protein is CASTPGTEYCYTF. In DNA form, the CDR3 reads TGTGCCAGCACCCCCGGGACAGAGTATTGCTACACCTTC.

The chain employs TRBV28 and TRBJ1-1; D may be TRBD1 (5 bases). With 5 bases removed from V and 4 bases from J, the gap between germline ends came to 11 bases. The germline V gene encodes CDR1 MDHEN and CDR2 SYDVKM. CDR3 size: 13 residues. This CDR3 is CASSKGRSTEAFF. DNA for the CDR3: TGTGCCAGCAGTAAGGGACGCAGCACTGAAGCTTTCTTT. Based on the CDR3 plus reference TRBV28 and TRBJ1-1, the full variable domain is DVKVTQSSRYLVKRTGEKVFLECVQDMDHENMFWYRQDPGLGLRLIYFSYDVKMKEKGDIPEGYSVSREKKERFSLILESASTNQTSMYLCASSKGRSTEAFFGQGTRLTVV.

This clonotype was seen only a few times. The chain links TRBV6-2 or TRBV6-3 to TRBJ1-5; no definite D call. V lost 3 bases and J 5 bases, leaving 5 bases between the germline ends. This CDR3 comprises 12 residues. In germline, CDR1 is MNHEY, CDR2 SVGEGT. As DNA, the CDR3 is TGTGCCAGCAGTTATGCATATCAGCCCCAGCATTTT. Its protein product is CASSYAYQPQHF.

This clonotype came up many times. V usage is TRBV27 and J usage is TRBJ2-7, with D uncertain. Germline lookup yields CDR1 MNHEY and CDR2 SMNVEV (reference sequence). V lost 4 bases and J 4 bases, leaving 14 bases between the germline ends. This CDR3 contains 14 residues. CDR3 amino acids: CASSSPNSLYEQYF. The CDR3, as DNA: TGTGCCAGCAGTTCACCGAATAGCTTATACGAGCAGTACTTC.

At least ten counts were recorded for this clonotype. The genes are TRBV20-1 and TRBJ2-7; 12 bases agree with TRBD2. The germline V gene encodes CDR1 DFQATT and CDR2 SNEGSKA (reference sequence). The V and J ends lost 1 base and 4 bases, in that order; junction bases with no gene match: 5. The CDR3 has 15 amino acids. The CDR3 bases are TGCAGTGCTAGAGCCTTTGGACTAGCGGGGTACGAGCAGTACTTC. Translating gives CSARAFGLAGYEQYF.